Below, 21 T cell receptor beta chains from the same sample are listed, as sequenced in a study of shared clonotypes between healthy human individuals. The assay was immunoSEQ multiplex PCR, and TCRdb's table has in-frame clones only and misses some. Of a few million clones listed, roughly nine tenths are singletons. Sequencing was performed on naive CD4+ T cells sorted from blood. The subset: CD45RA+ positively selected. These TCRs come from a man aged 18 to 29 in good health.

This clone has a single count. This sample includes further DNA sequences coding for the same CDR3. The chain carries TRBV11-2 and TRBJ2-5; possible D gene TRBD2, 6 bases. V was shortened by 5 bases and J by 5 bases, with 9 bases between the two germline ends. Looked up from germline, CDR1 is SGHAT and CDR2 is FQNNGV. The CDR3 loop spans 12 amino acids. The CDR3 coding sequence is TGTGCCAGCAGCCCTCGGGGGGAGACCCAGTACTTC. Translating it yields CASSPRGETQYF.

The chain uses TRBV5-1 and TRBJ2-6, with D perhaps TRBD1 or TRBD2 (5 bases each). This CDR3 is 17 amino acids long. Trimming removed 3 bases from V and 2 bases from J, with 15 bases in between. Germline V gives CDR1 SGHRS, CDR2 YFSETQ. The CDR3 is CASSSGTRTAGANVLTF. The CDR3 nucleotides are TGCGCCAGCAGCTCAGGGACCAGGACGGCTGGGGCCAACGTCCTGACTTTC.

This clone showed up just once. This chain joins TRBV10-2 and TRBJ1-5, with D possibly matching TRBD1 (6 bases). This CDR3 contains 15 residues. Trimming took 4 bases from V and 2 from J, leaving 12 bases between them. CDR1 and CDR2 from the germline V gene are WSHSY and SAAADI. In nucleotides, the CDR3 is TGCGCCAGCAGTGGAGGGGGGGCAGGCAATCAGCCCCAGCATTTT. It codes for CASSGGGAGNQPQHF.

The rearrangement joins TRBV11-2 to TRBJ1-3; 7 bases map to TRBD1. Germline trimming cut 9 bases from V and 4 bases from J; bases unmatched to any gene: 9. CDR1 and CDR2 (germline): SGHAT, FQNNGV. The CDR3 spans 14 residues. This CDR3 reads CASATTGLGNTIYF. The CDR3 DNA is TGTGCCAGTGCTACGACAGGGTTAGGAAACACCATATATTTT.

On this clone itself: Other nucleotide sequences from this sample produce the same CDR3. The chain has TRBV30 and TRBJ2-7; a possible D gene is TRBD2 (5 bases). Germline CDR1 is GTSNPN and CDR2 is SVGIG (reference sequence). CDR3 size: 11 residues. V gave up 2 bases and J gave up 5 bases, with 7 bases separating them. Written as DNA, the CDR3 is TGTGCCTGGAGTAGGCGGGACGAGCAGTACTTC. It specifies CAWSRRDEQYF.

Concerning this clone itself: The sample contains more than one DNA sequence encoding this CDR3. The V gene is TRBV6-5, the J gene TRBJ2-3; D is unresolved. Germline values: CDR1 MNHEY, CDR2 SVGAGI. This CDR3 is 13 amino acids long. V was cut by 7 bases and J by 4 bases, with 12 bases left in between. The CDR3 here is CASTRRESDTQYF. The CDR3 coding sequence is TGTGCCAGCACGAGAAGGGAATCAGATACGCAGTATTTT.

The chain's CDR3 is CASSLYLESYPNYGYTF. The CDR3 DNA sequence: TGCGCCAGCAGCTTGTATTTAGAGAGCTACCCTAACTATGGCTACACCTTC. The chain carries TRBV5-1 and TRBJ1-2; D is undetermined. Per germline, CDR1 SGHRS and CDR2 YFSETQ. This CDR3 contains 17 residues. Trimming shortened V by 1 base and J by 0 bases, and 16 bases separated the two germline ends.

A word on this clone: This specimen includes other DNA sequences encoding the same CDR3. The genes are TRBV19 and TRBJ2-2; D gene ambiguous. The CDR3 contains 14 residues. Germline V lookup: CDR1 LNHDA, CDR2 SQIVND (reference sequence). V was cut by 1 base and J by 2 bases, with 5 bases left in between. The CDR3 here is CASSIGLNTGELFF. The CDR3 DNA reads TGTGCCAGTAGTATAGGGCTCAACACCGGGGAGCTGTTTTTT.

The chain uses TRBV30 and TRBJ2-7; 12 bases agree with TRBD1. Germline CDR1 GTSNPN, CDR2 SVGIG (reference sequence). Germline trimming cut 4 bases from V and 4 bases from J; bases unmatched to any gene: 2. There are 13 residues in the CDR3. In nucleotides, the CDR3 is TGTGCCTGGAAGGGACAGGGGGCTTACGAGCAGTACTTC. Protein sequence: CAWKGQGAYEQYF. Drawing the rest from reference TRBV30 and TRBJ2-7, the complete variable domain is SQTIHQWPATLVQPVGSPLSLECTVEGTSNPNLYWYRQAAGRGLQLLFYSVGIGQISSEVPQNLSASRPQDRQFILSSKKLLLSDSGFYLCAWKGQGAYEQYFGPGTRLTVT.

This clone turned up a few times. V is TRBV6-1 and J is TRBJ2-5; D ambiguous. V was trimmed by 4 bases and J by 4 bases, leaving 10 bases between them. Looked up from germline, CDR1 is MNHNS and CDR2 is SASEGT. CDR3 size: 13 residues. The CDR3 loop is CASSGELRETQYF. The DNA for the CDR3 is TGTGCCAGCAGTGGGGAACTTCGAGAGACCCAGTACTTC.

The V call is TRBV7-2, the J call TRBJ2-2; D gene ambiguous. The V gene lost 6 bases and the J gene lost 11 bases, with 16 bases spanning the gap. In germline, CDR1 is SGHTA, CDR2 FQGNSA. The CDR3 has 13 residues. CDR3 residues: CASRNDWRSELFF. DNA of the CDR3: TGTGCCAGCAGGAATGACTGGCGCAGTGAGCTGTTTTTT.

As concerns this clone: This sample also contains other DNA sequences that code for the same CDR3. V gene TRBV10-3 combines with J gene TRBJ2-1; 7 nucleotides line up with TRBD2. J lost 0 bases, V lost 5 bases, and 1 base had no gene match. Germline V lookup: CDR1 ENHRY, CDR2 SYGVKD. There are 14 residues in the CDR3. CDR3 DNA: TGTGCCATCAGTCGGACTAGCTCCTACAATGAGCAGTTCTTC. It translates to CAISRTSSYNEQFF.

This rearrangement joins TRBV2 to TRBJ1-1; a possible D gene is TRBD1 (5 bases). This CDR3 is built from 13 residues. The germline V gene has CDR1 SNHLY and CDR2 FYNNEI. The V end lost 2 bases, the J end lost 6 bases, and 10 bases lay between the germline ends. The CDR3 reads CASSETGLPEAFF. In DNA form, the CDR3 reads TGTGCCAGCAGTGAAACAGGACTACCTGAAGCTTTCTTT.

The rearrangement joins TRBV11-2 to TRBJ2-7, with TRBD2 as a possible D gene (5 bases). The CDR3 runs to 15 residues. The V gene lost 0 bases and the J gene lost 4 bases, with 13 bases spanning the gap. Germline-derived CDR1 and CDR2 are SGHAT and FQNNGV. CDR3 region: CASSLDAGMGYEQYF. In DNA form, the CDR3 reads TGTGCCAGCAGCTTAGACGCGGGCATGGGATACGAGCAGTACTTC.

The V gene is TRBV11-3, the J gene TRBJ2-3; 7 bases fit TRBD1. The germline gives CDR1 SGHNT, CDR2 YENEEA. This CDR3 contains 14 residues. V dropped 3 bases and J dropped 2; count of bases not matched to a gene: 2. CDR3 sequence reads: CASSLTGNTDTQYF. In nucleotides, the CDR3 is TGTGCCAGCAGCTTGACAGGGAACACAGATACGCAGTATTTT.

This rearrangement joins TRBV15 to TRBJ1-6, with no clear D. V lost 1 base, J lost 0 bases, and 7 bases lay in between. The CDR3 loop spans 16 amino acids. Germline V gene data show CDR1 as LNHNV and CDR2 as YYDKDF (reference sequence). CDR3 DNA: TGTGCCACCAGCAGAGTCAGGAGCTCCTATAATTCACCCCTCCACTTT. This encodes CATSRVRSSYNSPLHF.

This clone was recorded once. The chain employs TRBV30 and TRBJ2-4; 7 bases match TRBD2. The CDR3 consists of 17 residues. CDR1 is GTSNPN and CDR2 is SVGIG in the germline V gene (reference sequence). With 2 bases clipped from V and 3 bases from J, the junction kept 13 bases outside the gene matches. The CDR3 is CAWSTAKIRGGKNIQYF. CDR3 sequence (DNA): TGTGCCTGGAGTACCGCGAAGATTCGCGGGGGCAAAAACATTCAGTACTTC.

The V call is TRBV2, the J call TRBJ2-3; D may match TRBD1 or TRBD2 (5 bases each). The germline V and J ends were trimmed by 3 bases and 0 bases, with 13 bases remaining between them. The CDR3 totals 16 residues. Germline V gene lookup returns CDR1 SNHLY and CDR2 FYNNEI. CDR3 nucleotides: TGTGCCAGCAGTGACCAGGTATGGGGGAGCACAGATACGCAGTATTTT. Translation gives CASSDQVWGSTDTQYF. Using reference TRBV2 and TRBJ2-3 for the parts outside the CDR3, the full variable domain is EPEVTQTPSHQVTQMGQEVILRCVPISNHLYFYWYRQILGQKVEFLVSFYNNEISEKSEIFDDQFSVERPDGSNFTLKIRSTKLEDSAMYFCASSDQVWGSTDTQYFGPGTRLTVL.

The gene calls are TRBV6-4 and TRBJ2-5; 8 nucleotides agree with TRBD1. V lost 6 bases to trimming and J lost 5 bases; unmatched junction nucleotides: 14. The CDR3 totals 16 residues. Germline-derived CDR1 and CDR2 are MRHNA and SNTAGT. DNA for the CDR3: TGTGCCAGCAGCCCCACTGGACAGGGTATTCCCGAGACCCAGTACTTC. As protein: CASSPTGQGIPETQYF.

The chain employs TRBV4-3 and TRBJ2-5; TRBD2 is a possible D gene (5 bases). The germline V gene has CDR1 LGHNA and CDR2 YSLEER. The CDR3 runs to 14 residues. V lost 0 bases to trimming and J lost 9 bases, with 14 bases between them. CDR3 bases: TGCGCCAGCAGCCAAGATCCGCTAGTCGGGGCCCAGTACTTC. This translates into CASSQDPLVGAQYF.

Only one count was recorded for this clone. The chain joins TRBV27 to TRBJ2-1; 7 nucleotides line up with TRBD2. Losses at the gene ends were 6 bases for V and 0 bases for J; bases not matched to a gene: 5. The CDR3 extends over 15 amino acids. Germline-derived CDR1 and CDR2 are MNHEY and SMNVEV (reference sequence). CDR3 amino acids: CASRRSGVSYNEQFF. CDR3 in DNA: TGTGCCAGCAGGCGCAGCGGGGTCTCCTACAATGAGCAGTTCTTC.